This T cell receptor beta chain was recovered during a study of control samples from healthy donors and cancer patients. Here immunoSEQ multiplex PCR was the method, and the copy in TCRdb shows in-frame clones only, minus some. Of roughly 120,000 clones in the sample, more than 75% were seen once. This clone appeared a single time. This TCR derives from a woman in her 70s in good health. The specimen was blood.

The CDR3 region has the DNA TGTGCTAGTGGTTGGGGGTACGAGCAGTACTTC. As protein: CASGWGYEQYF. The chain couples TRBV12-5 to TRBJ2-7; D might be TRBD1 or TRBD2, each matching 5 bases. The CDR3 consists of 11 residues. Germline CDR1 and CDR2: LGHNT and FRNRAP. Trimming took off 4 bases at V and 4 bases at J, with 5 bases between the two ends.